The rows below give T cell receptor beta chains drawn from one sample of a study of T cell responses to AZD1222 COVID-19 vaccine. Here immunoSEQ multiplex PCR was the method, and the copy in TCRdb shows in-frame clones only, minus some. The table shows 55,000 to 75,000 clones, with roughly 90% occurring only once. The specimen comprised peripheral blood, sampled on day 0 of AZD1222 vaccination. These receptors originate from an adult in good health. Each CDR3 is given with its conserved first and last residue. The D gene is left open where the match is weak. For some rows the clone size is stated as once, few or many, or as a class when expanded; others skip it.

D gene	V gene	clone size	J gene	CDR3 protein
TRBD1	TRBV2	-	TRBJ1-1	CASRRQGVFTEAFF
TRBD1	TRBV7-6	-	TRBJ1-1	CASSLAMGTGGTTEAFF
TRBD2	TRBV13	-	TRBJ2-7	CASSRGLAGTYEQYF
-	TRBV6-2/TRBV6-3	-	TRBJ1-5	CASSYPRVGQPQHF
-	TRBV7-3	-	TRBJ2-3	CASSPVWGPDTQYF
-	TRBV18	few	TRBJ1-1	CASSRGVANMNTEAFF
-	TRBV5-1	-	TRBJ2-1	CASSPSFPGPANEQFF
TRBD2	TRBV11-3	-	TRBJ2-3	CASSSGLASTDTQYF
TRBD1	TRBV2	-	TRBJ2-2	CASMGQLFTGELFF
TRBD1	TRBV5-1	-	TRBJ2-7	CASSPGQGNRMPGAEQYF
-	TRBV6-4	-	TRBJ2-3	CASSEGEVSDTQYF
-	TRBV7-7	-	TRBJ2-2	CASSLELFGGPTGELFF
TRBD2	TRBV4-3	-	TRBJ2-7	CASSPSLAGRIYEQYF
TRBD1	TRBV4-3	-	TRBJ2-1	CASSQAHPRHLQGYSYNEQFF
TRBD2	TRBV18	once	TRBJ2-7	CASSPPTSGSPFSYEQYF
TRBD2	TRBV11-2	-	TRBJ2-1	CANGRGGHYNEQFF
TRBD2	TRBV5-1	-	TRBJ2-2	CASSLVAGEGTGELFF
-	TRBV11-2	-	TRBJ1-2	CASSQWTELRDGYTF
-	TRBV3-1/TRBV3-2	-	TRBJ1-3	CASSPTPSGNTIYF
-	TRBV7-8	few	TRBJ1-2	CASSLRDTLYGYTF
TRBD2	TRBV5-4	-	TRBJ2-1	CASSYSGRAGDEQFF
-	TRBV27	-	TRBJ2-7	CASSLSGEDSYEQYF
-	TRBV6-5	-	TRBJ2-7	CASSYSSNRVVEQYF
-	TRBV21-1	once	TRBJ1-3	CAIDGRPLVNTIYF
TRBD2	TRBV9	-	TRBJ2-2	CASSPLAGGPGTGELFF
-	TRBV4-1	-	TRBJ1-6	CASAVDGTPYNSPLHF
TRBD2	TRBV28	-	TRBJ2-2	CASSTTSGRVSGELFF
-	TRBV10-3	-	TRBJ2-1	CAISGQKLQGPNEQFF
TRBD2	TRBV7-2	-	TRBJ2-7	CASSLQAGSVDEQYF
-	TRBV6-6	-	TRBJ1-6	CASRSPGESSSPLHF
-	TRBV9	-	TRBJ1-2	CASTTTGKGGYTF
TRBD2	TRBV6-2/TRBV6-3	few	TRBJ2-2	CASSYSGNSGRGTGELFF
-	TRBV12-3/TRBV12-4	-	TRBJ2-3	CASSRGTDTQYF
-	TRBV25-1	once	TRBJ2-7	CASTSLGLGYEQYF
TRBD2	TRBV5-4	-	TRBJ2-1	CASSPRLAGTDEQFF
-	TRBV25-1	-	TRBJ2-7	CASSEFKGGESLPYEQYF
-	TRBV12-3/TRBV12-4	-	TRBJ2-1	CASSTYNEQFF
TRBD1	TRBV18	-	TRBJ2-3	CASSLQGARPDTQYF
-	TRBV7-6	-	TRBJ1-1	CASSPRVAEAFF
TRBD2	TRBV9	once	TRBJ2-1	CASSVGQPREGSYNEQFF
-	TRBV7-9	-	TRBJ1-4	CASTLRGTANEKLFF
TRBD1	TRBV6-1	once	TRBJ1-2	CASSDPGQRPNYGYTF
TRBD2	TRBV5-1	-	TRBJ2-1	CASSLQGREAGDEQFF
TRBD2	TRBV4-2	few	TRBJ2-7	CASSQVAGVSYEQYF